This T cell receptor (beta chain) comes out of a study of spatial heterogeneity in lung cancer (dated by TCRdb to between 2018 and 2020). About the investigation overall: Beta-chain transcripts were consistently detected in greater numbers than alpha-chain transcripts, which likely reflects a higher abundance of beta-chain transcripts. TCR alpha and beta repertoires were quantitatively compared across multiple tumor regions, matched nontumor lung and blood in non-small cell lung cancer. Nonsynonymous mutation counts, determined by whole-exome sequencing of tumor tissue, were related to features of the TCR repertoire. In the raw uncorrected reads, each unique combination of TCR and UMI appeared more than ten times on average. At surgery, 220 tumor regions, approximately 64 matched nontumor lung samples and 56 PBMC samples were TCR-sequenced for both alpha and beta chains. Points the paper makes about the study in general: Ubiquitous expanded tumor TCRs were detected in blood more often at tumor resection than at routine follow-up. Additional single-cell paired TCR alpha and beta sequencing was considered necessary to confirm, at a functional level, the hypothesis that regional TCRs recognize regional mutations.

This clonotype was picked up a small number of times. Its antigen remains undetermined. Base quality data are lacking; no much larger clone is found one base away. In the paper's terms, the time point label means: sample taken at primary tumor resection. The donors were 65 to 85 patients from the lung TRACERx cohort who had early-stage, untreated non-small cell lung cancer. For TCR sequencing, whole RNA was extracted from tumor and nontumor lung tissue, or from cryopreserved PBMC samples, and no cell sorting was done. Only patients with enough RNA available from two or more tumor regions were chosen for TCR sequencing. The CDR3 goes from the cysteine to the phenylalanine over 14 residues. The DNA shown is the 42-base CDR3, in frame from base 1. Via the germline V gene, CDR1 is MNHEY and CDR2 SVGEGT. The germline V and J ends show losses of 5 bases and 4 bases respectively, and no gene match explains 6 bases of the junction.

The library relied on 5' RACE. Sequenced using a NextSeq 500. To allow correction of PCR and sequencing errors, the TCR library protocol tagged every TCR cDNA molecule with a unique molecular identifier. The study's own analysis went as follows. TCR identification, UMI-based error correction and CDR3 extraction were all carried out with Decombinator tools. Expanded TCRs were defined as those above a frequency of 2 per 1,000, corresponding to the top 1% of the tumor frequency distribution. Each repertoire was subsampled 100 times to 5,000 TCRs, after which Renyi diversity was computed with the R vegan package. CDR3 similarity networks were built from amino acid triplet string-kernel similarity, connecting CDR3s with pairwise similarity above 0.82. TCRdb trimmed the raw reads at Q25, called clones with MiXCR and kept productive beta chains. Records with the same CDR3 protein are collapsed into one entry carrying the most frequent genes and DNA. The V and J calls here are based on TCRdb, not the publication. Across this sample there are around 87,000 distinct CDR3 sequences, with 12% seen only once. Together, the top ten hold about 41% of the sample.

This specimen was PBMCs, taken at surgery. The clonotype originates from a male donor with early-stage non-small cell lung cancer. The chain is made from TRBV6-2 or TRBV6-3 and TRBJ2-5, with 8 bases aligning to TRBD1. The CDR3 reads CASSIRGRRETQYF. The DNA sequence is given as TGTGCCAGCAGTATCAGGGGGCGCAGAGAGACCCAGTACTTC.